The rows below give T cell receptor beta chains drawn from one sample of a study of Graves' ophthalmopathy and Graves' hyperthyroidism. TCRdb processed the multiplex PCR reads anew with MiXCR; each CDR3 protein has one entry. The table lists over 650,000 distinct CDR3 sequences, under 50% of them singletons, with around 3.3% in the top ten. The sample was peripheral blood. Receptors were obtained from an adult man with Graves' ophthalmopathy. The CDR3 runs from the conserved cysteine through the conserved F or W. D genes are given only for firm matches. Size is stated for part of the rows, as once, few or many counts, or as a class when the clone is expanded.

clone size: .; V gene: TRBV4-3; J gene: TRBJ1-2; CDR3 length: 14; D gene: .; CDR3 DNA: TGCGCCAGCAGCCAAGGGGAAGCTAACTATGGCTACACCTTC; CDR3 protein: CASSQGEANYGYTF
clone size: .; V gene: TRBV29-1; J gene: TRBJ1-2; CDR3 length: 14; D gene: TRBD1; CDR3 DNA: TGCAGCGTGACGGGGACAGGGGGCTTGAGTGGCTACACCTTC; CDR3 protein: CSVTGTGGLSGYTF
clone size: .; V gene: TRBV2; J gene: TRBJ1-5; CDR3 length: 14; D gene: .; CDR3 DNA: TGTGCCAGCAGTGAGTGGGACACGAATCAGCCCCAGCATTTT; CDR3 protein: CASSEWDTNQPQHF
clone size: .; V gene: TRBV9; J gene: TRBJ1-5; CDR3 length: 17; D gene: .; CDR3 DNA: TGTGCCAGCAGCGTAGGTGGCCTCGGAGGAGGACAAGAGACCCAGCATTTT; CDR3 protein: CASSVGGLGGGQETQHF
clone size: .; V gene: TRBV4-2; J gene: TRBJ1-2; CDR3 length: 15; D gene: .; CDR3 DNA: TGTGCCAGCAGCCAAGAGGGCAGGACGAACTATGGCTACACCTTC; CDR3 protein: CASSQEGRTNYGYTF
clone size: .; V gene: TRBV10-3; J gene: TRBJ2-6; CDR3 length: 15; D gene: .; CDR3 DNA: TGTGCCATCAGACCGAGCGACTCTGGGGCCAACGTCCTGACTTTC; CDR3 protein: CAIRPSDSGANVLTF
clone size: many; V gene: TRBV6-6; J gene: TRBJ2-5; CDR3 length: 15; D gene: TRBD1; CDR3 DNA: TGTGCCAGCAGCCGACTCACAGGGGAAAGTGAGACCCAGTACTTC; CDR3 protein: CASSRLTGESETQYF
clone size: .; V gene: TRBV5-1; J gene: TRBJ1-4; CDR3 length: 14; D gene: .; CDR3 DNA: TGCGCCAGCAGCTTTAGCCAGGGACGGGAAAAACTGTTTTTT; CDR3 protein: CASSFSQGREKLFF
clone size: few; V gene: TRBV20-1; J gene: TRBJ2-5; CDR3 length: 9; D gene: .; CDR3 DNA: TGCAGTGCTAGACAAGGGACGGACTTC; CDR3 protein: CSARQGTDF
clone size: .; V gene: TRBV7-2; J gene: TRBJ2-5; CDR3 length: 13; D gene: .; CDR3 DNA: TGTGCCAGCAGCTGGGACGGACTTGAGACCCAGTACTTC; CDR3 protein: CASSWDGLETQYF
clone size: many; V gene: TRBV7-2; J gene: TRBJ2-2; CDR3 length: 14; D gene: .; CDR3 DNA: TGTGCCAGCAGCTCCGTACACAGGGCCGGGGAGCTGTTTTTT; CDR3 protein: CASSSVHRAGELFF
clone size: many; V gene: TRBV9; J gene: TRBJ2-7; CDR3 length: 16; D gene: .; CDR3 DNA: TGTGCCAGCAGCGCTCGAGGGGGGACGAAAGCCTACGAGCAGTACTTC; CDR3 protein: CASSARGGTKAYEQYF
clone size: .; V gene: TRBV19; J gene: TRBJ1-5; CDR3 length: 21; D gene: .; CDR3 DNA: TGTGCCAGTAGCCCGGACAGACTGGGAACTGAAGCTTCAGGGGCCGAACAGCCCCAGCATTTT; CDR3 protein: CASSPDRLGTEASGAEQPQHF
clone size: .; V gene: TRBV19; J gene: TRBJ1-5; CDR3 length: 13; D gene: .; CDR3 DNA: TGTGCCAGTAGTGGCAGAGTCAATCAGCCCCAGCATTTT; CDR3 protein: CASSGRVNQPQHF
clone size: .; V gene: TRBV15; J gene: TRBJ1-5; CDR3 length: 17; D gene: .; CDR3 DNA: TGTGCCACCAGCTCCCTCGGGGGCGGGAGTTACGAGCAGCCCCAGCATTTT; CDR3 protein: CATSSLGGGSYEQPQHF
clone size: many; V gene: TRBV11-2; J gene: TRBJ1-3; CDR3 length: 14; D gene: .; CDR3 DNA: TGTGCCAGCAGTCGAATCTTCTCTGGAAACACCATATATTTT; CDR3 protein: CASSRIFSGNTIYF
clone size: .; V gene: TRBV14; J gene: TRBJ1-1; CDR3 length: 11; D gene: .; CDR3 DNA: TGTGCCAGCAGGGTTTGCACTGAAGCTTTCTTT; CDR3 protein: CASRVCTEAFF
clone size: many; V gene: TRBV6-2/TRBV6-3; J gene: TRBJ1-2; CDR3 length: 12; D gene: .; CDR3 DNA: TGTGCCAGCAGTCCCGACAGATATGGCTACACCTTC; CDR3 protein: CASSPDRYGYTF
clone size: many; V gene: TRBV7-6; J gene: TRBJ2-5; CDR3 length: 13; D gene: .; CDR3 DNA: TGTGCCAGCAGCTTGTCAGGGGCTGAGACCCAGTACTTC; CDR3 protein: CASSLSGAETQYF
clone size: many; V gene: TRBV25-1; J gene: TRBJ2-7; CDR3 length: 16; D gene: TRBD2; CDR3 DNA: TGTGCCAGCAGTTCCTCGACTAGCGGGAGTTTCGACGAGCAGTACTTC; CDR3 protein: CASSSSTSGSFDEQYF
clone size: many; V gene: TRBV6-1; J gene: TRBJ1-6; CDR3 length: 14; D gene: .; CDR3 DNA: TGTGCCAGCAGGCCGGGGGATAAGGATTCACCCCTCCACTTT; CDR3 protein: CASRPGDKDSPLHF
clone size: many; V gene: TRBV20-1; J gene: TRBJ2-7; CDR3 length: 12; D gene: .; CDR3 DNA: TGCAGTGCTAAGGCTGACTTCTACGAGCAGTACTTC; CDR3 protein: CSAKADFYEQYF
clone size: many; V gene: TRBV2; J gene: TRBJ1-6; CDR3 length: 14; D gene: .; CDR3 DNA: TGTGCCAGCAGTGAAATGGCAGATAATTCACCCCTCCACTTT; CDR3 protein: CASSEMADNSPLHF
clone size: many; V gene: TRBV7-9; J gene: TRBJ1-1; CDR3 length: 16; D gene: .; CDR3 DNA: TGTGCCAGCAGCTTAGGTCGTCGACGGAGGATTGACGAAGCTTTCTTT; CDR3 protein: CASSLGRRRRIDEAFF
clone size: many; V gene: TRBV5-1; J gene: TRBJ2-7; CDR3 length: 15; D gene: TRBD1; CDR3 DNA: TGCGCCAGCACCCGGGACAGGGAGAACTCCTACGAGCAGTACTTC; CDR3 protein: CASTRDRENSYEQYF
clone size: few; V gene: TRBV7-9; J gene: TRBJ2-7; CDR3 length: 14; D gene: TRBD2; CDR3 DNA: TGTGCCAGCAGTTCCGGGACTAGGGATTACGAGCAGTACTTC; CDR3 protein: CASSSGTRDYEQYF